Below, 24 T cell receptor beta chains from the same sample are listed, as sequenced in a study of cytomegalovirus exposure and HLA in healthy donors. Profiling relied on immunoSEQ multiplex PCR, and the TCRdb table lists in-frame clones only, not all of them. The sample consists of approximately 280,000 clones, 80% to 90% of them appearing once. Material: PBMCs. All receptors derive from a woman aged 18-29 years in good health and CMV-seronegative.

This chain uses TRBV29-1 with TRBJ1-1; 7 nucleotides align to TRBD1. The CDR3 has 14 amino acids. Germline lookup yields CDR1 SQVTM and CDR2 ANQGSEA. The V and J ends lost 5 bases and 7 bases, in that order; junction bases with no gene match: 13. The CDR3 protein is CSVTRGQANGEAFF. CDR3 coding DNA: TGCAGCGTTACCCGTGGACAGGCAAATGGTGAAGCTTTCTTT.

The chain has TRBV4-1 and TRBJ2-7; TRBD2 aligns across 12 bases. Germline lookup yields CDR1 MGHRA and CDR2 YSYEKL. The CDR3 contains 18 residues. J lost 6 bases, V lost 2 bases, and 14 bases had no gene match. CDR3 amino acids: CASSQLLGLLAGGSEQYF. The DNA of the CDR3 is TGCGCCAGCAGCCAACTTCTCGGCCTACTAGCGGGAGGTTCCGAGCAGTACTTC.

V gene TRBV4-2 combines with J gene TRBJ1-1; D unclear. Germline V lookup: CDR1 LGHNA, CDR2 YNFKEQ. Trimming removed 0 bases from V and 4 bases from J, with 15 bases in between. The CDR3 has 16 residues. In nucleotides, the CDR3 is TGTGCCAGCAGCCAAGATCGGGTGGGTGGGAGCACTGAAGCTTTCTTT. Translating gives CASSQDRVGGSTEAFF.

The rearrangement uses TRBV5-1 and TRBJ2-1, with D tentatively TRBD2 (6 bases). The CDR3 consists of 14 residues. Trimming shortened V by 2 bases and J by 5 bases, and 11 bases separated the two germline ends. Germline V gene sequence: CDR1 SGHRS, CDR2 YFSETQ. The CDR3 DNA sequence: TGCGCCAGCAGCTTTGGAGGGACGAACAATGAGCAGTTCTTC. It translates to CASSFGGTNNEQFF.

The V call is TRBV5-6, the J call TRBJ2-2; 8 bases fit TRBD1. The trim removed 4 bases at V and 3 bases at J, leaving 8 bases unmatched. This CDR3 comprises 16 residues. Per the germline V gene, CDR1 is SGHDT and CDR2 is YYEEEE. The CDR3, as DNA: TGTGCCAGCAGCAAAGGGACAGGAAGATACACCGGGGAGCTGTTTTTT. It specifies CASSKGTGRYTGELFF.

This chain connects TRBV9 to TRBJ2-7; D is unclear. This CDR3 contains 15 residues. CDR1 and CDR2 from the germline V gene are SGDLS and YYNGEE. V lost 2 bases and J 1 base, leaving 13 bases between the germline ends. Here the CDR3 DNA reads TGTGCCAGCAGCGTCCTTCCAGGAAAATCCTACGAGCAGTACTTC. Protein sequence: CASSVLPGKSYEQYF.

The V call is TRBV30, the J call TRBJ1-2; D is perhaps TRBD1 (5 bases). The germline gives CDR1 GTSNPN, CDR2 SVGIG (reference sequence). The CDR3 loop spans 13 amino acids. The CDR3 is CASGREVGDGYTF. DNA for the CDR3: TGTGCTTCAGGCAGGGAGGTAGGCGATGGCTACACCTTC.

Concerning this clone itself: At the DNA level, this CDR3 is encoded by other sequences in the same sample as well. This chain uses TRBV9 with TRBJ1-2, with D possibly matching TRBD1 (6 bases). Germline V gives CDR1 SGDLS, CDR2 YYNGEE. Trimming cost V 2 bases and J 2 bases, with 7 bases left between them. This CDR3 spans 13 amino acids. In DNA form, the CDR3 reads TGTGCCAGCAGCGTTACAGGGAACTATGGCTACACCTTC. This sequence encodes CASSVTGNYGYTF.

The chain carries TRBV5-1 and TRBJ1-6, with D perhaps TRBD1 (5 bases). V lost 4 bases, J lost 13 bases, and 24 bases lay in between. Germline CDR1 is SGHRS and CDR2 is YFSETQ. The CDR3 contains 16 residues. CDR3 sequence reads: CASSLDSVVWASPLHF. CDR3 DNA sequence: TGCGCCAGCAGCCTTGACAGCGTCGTTTGGGCTTCCCCCCTCCACTTT.

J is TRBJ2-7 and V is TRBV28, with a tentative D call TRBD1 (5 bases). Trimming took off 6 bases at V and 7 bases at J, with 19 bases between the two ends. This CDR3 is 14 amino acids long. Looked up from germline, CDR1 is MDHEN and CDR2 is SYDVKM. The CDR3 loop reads CASSPDSLEGEQYF. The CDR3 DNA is TGTGCCAGCAGCCCCGACAGCTTGGAAGGGGAGCAGTACTTC.

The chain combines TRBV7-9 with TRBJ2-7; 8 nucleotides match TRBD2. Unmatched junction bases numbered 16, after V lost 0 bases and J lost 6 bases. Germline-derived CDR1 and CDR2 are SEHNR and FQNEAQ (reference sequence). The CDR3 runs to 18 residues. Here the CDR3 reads CASSLARTSGLAPGEQYF. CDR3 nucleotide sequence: TGTGCCAGCAGCTTAGCCAGAACTAGCGGTCTTGCCCCAGGCGAGCAGTACTTC.

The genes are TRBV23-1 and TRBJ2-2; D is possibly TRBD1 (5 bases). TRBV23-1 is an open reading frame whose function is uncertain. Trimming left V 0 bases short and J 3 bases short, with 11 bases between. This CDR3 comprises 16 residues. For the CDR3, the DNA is TGCGCCAGCAGTCAATCGCCCCCAGGGCACACCGGGGAGCTGTTTTTT. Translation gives CASSQSPPGHTGELFF.

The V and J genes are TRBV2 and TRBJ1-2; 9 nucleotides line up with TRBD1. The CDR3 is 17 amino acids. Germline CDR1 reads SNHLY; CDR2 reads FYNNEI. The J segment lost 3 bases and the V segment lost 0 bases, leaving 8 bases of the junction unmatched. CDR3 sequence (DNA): TGTGCCAGCAGTGAAGCGGGGGGGGACAGGGTCGACTATGGCTACACCTTC. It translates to CASSEAGGDRVDYGYTF.

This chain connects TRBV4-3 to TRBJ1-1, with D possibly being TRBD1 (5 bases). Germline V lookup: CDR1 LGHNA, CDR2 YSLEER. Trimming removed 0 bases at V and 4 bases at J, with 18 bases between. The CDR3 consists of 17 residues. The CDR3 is CASSQDVATGGVTEAFF. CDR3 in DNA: TGCGCCAGCAGCCAAGATGTGGCAACAGGCGGGGTCACTGAAGCTTTCTTT.

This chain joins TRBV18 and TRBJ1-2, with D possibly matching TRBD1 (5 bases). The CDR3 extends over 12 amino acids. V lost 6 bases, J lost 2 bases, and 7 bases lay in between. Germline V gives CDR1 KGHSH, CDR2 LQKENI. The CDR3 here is CASSTGNYGYTF. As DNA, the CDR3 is TGTGCCAGCTCCACAGGAAACTATGGCTACACCTTC. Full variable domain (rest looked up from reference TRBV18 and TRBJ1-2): NAGVMQNPRHLVRRRGQEARLRCSPMKGHSHVYWYRQLPEEGLKFMVYLQKENIIDESGMPKERFSAEFPKEGPSILRIQQVVRGDSAAYFCASSTGNYGYTFGSGTRLTVV.

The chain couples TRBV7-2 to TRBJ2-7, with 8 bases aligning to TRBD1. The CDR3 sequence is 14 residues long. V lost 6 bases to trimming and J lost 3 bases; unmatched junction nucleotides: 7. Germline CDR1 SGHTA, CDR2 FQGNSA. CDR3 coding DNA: TGTGCCAGCAGAGTTCAGGGGGCCTTCTACGAGCAGTACTTC. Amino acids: CASRVQGAFYEQYF.

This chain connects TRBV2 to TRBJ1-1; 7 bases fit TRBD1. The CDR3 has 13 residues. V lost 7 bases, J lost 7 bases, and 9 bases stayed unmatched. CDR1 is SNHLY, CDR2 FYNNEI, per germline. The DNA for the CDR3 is TGTGCCAGCACGCAAGACAGGGAAGGTGAAGCTTTCTTT. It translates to CASTQDREGEAFF.

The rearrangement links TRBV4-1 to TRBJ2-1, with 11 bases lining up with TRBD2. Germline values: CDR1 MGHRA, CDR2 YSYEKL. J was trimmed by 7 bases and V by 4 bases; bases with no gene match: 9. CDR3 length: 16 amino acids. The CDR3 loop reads CASSRSGRVGRNEQFF. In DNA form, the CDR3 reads TGCGCCAGCAGCCGTAGCGGGAGGGTTGGTCGGAATGAGCAGTTCTTC.

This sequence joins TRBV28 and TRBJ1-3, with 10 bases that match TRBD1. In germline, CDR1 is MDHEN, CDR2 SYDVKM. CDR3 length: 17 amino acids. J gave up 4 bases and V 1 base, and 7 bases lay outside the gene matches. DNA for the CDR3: TGTGCCAGCAGTTTATTGGGGACAGGGGTAAGCGGAAACACCATATATTTT. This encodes CASSLLGTGVSGNTIYF.

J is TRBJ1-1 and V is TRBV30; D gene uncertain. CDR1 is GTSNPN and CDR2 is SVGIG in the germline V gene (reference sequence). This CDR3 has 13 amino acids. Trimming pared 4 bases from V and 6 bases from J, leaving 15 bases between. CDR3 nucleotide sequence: TGTGCCTGGATTTCTATGGGAGTCCCTGAAGCTTTCTTT. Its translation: CAWISMGVPEAFF.

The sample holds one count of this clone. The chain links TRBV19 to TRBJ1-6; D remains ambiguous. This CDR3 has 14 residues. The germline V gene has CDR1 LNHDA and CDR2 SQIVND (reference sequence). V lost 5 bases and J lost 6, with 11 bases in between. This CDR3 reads CASSPPRSNSPLHF. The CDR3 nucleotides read TGTGCCAGTAGTCCGCCCAGAAGTAATTCACCCCTCCACTTT. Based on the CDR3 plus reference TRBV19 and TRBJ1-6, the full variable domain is DGGITQSPKYLFRKEGQNVTLSCEQNLNHDAMYWYRQDPGQGLRLIYYSQIVNDFQKGDIAEGYSVSREKKESFPLTVTSAQKNPTAFYLCASSPPRSNSPLHFGNGTRLTVT.

The CDR3 DNA reads as TGCGCCAGCAGCCCCCTCCAACAGGGCTCTGGGGCCAACGTCCTGACTTTC. This sequence encodes CASSPLQQGSGANVLTF. The chain carries TRBV5-1 and TRBJ2-6; D may be TRBD1 (6 bases). Trimming cost V 4 bases and J 0 bases, with 14 bases left between them. The CDR3 runs to 17 residues. Germline lookup yields CDR1 SGHRS and CDR2 YFSETQ.

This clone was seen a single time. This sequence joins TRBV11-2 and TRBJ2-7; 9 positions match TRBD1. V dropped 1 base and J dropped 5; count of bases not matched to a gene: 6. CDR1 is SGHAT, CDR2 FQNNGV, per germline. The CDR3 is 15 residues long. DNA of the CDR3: TGTGCCAGCAGCTTAGGGGACAGGGCTAGCAACGAGCAGTACTTC. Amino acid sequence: CASSLGDRASNEQYF.

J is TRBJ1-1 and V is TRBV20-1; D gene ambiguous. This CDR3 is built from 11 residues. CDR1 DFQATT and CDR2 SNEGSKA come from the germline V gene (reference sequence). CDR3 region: CSSRENTEAFF. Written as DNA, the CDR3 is TGCAGCTCGAGGGAGAACACTGAAGCTTTCTTT.